This TCR beta chain is from a study of shared clonotypes between healthy human individuals. The study's findings and limits: Incomplete sequencing of sorted subsets was indicated by rarefaction despite large depth.

With respect to this clone: The antigen remains undetermined. The same CDR3 also results from other DNA sequences found in this sample.

The protocol was immunoSEQ multiplex PCR, while the TCRdb copy is restricted to in-frame clones and leaves out a portion. The table has 2 million to 2.5 million clones, roughly 90% seen once; the top ten hold about 0.36%. The material sequenced was naive CD4+ T cells from PBMCs. Stated subset: CD45RA+ positively selected. The receptor's source is a man aged 18 to 29 in good health. Some clones in this sample may be carry-over from other donors' samples.

CDR3 residues: CASSLGTGANVLTF. CDR3 in DNA: TGCGCCAGCAGCTTGGGAACGGGGGCCAACGTCCTGACTTTC. The rearrangement uses TRBV5-1 and TRBJ2-6, with D unresolved. Trimming took off 0 bases at V and 4 bases at J, with 5 bases between the two ends. From germline, CDR1 is SGHRS and CDR2 YFSETQ. This CDR3 is built from 14 residues. Complete variable domain (other parts from reference TRBV5-1 and TRBJ2-6): KAGVTQTPRYLIKTRGQQVTLSCSPISGHRSVSWYQQTPGQGLQFLFEYFSETQRNKGNFPGRFSGRQFSNSRSEMNVSTLELGDSALYLCASSLGTGANVLTFGAGSRLTVL.